This TCR beta chain is drawn from a study of identical twins. Study-wide results and limits: The study reached conclusions through statistical analysis that was cross-sectional, not following the same donors.

TCRdb redid the calling of the 5' RACE reads with MiXCR, one entry per CDR3 protein. The sample holds under 900,000 distinct CDR3 sequences; 15% to 20% are singletons and the top ten take less than 15%. Per germline, CDR1 MNHEY and CDR2 SVGEGT. The length of the CDR3 is 15 residues. The V end was cut by 4 bases, the J end by 3 bases, with 15 bases between. Comment on this clonotype: The antigen is undetermined.

The sample also formed part of further work on T cells expressing NK-cell markers. That source notes: Seven HCMV-seropositive donors and one seronegative donor made up the eight sequenced donors. Dominant NKG2C+ clonotypes made up 1.0-7.0% of CD8+ T cells in about six donors.

This receptor was obtained from a woman in her late teens or twenties in good health. This chain uses TRBV6-2 or TRBV6-3 with TRBJ1-1, with a weak D call TRBD1 (5 bases). Source material: PBMCs. In DNA form, the CDR3 reads TGTGCCAGCAGTTGGGGACCCGGAGGAGACACTGAAGCTTTCTTT. Translated: CASSWGPGGDTEAFF.